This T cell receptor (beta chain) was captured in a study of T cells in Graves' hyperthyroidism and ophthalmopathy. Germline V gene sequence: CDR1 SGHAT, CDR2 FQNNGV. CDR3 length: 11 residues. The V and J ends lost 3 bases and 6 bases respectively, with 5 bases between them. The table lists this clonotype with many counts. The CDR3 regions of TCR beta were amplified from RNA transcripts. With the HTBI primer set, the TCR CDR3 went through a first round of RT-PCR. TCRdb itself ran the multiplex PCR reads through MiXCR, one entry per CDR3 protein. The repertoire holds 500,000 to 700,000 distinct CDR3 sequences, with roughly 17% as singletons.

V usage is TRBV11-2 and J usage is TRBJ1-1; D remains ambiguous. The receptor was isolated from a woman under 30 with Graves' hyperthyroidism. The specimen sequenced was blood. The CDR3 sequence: CASSLGSEAFF. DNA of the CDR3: TGTGCCAGCAGCTTGGGGTCTGAAGCTTTCTTT.